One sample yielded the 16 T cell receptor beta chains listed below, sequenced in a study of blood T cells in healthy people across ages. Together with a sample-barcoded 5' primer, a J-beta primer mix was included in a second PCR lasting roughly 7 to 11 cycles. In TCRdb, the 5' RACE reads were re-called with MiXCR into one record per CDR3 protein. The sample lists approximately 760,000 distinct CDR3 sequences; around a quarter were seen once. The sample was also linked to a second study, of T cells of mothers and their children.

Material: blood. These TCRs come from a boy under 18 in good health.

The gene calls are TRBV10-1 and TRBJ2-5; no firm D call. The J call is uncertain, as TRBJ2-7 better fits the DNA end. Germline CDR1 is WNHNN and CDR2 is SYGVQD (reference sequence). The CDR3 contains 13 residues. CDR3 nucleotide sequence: TGCGCCAGCAGTGCCCCAACAATTTACGAGCAGTACTTC. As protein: CASSAPTIYEQYF.

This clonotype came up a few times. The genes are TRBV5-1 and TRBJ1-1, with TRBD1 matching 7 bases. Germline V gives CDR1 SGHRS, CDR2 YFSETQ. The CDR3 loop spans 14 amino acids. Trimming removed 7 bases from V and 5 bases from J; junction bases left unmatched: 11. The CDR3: CASGLDRAGTEAFF. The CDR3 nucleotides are TGCGCCAGCGGACTAGACAGGGCGGGAACTGAAGCTTTCTTT. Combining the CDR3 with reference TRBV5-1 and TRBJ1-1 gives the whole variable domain KAGVTQTPRYLIKTRGQQVTLSCSPISGHRSVSWYQQTPGQGLQFLFEYFSETQRNKGNFPGRFSGRQFSNSRSEMNVSTLELGDSALYLCASGLDRAGTEAFFGQGTRLTVV.

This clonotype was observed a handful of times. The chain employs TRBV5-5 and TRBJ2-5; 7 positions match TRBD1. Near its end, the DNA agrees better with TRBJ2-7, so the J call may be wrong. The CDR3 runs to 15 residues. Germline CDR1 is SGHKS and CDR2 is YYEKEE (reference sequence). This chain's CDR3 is CASSPWTGGSYEQYF. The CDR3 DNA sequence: TGTGCCAGCAGCCCGTGGACAGGCGGTAGTTACGAGCAGTACTTC.

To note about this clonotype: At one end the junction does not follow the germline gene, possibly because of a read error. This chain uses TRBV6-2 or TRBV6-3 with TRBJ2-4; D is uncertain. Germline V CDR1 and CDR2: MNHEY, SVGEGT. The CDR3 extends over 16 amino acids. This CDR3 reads CASSYSPGIAKNIQCF. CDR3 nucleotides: TGTGCCAGCAGTTACTCGCCAGGAATAGCCAAAAACATTCAGTGCTTC.

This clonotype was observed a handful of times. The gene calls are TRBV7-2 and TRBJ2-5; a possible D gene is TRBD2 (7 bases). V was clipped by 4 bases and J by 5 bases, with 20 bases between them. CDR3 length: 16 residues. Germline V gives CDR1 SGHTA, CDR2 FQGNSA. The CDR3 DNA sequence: TGTGCCAGCAGCTCGTACGCCGGCGGGGGCGGGGAGACCCAGTACTTC. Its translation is CASSSYAGGGGETQYF.

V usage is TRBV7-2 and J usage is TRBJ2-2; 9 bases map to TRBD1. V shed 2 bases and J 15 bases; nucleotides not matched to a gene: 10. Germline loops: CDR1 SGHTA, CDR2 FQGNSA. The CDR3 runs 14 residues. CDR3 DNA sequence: TGTGCCAGCAGCTTAAATGGAGACAGGGGGTGGATGTTTTTT. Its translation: CASSLNGDRGWMFF.

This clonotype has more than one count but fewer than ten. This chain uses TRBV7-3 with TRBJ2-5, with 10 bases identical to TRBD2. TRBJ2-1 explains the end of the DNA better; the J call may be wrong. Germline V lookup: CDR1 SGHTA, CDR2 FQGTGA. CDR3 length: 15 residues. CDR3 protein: CASSSIAGGHNEQFF. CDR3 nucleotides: TGTGCCAGCAGCTCAATAGCGGGGGGTCACAATGAGCAGTTCTTC.

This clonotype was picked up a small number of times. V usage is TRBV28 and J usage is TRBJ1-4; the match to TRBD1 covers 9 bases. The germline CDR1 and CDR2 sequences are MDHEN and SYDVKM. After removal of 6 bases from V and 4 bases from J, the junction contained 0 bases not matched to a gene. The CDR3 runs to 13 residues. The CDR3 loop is CASRDRGNEKLFF. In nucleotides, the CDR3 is TGTGCCAGCAGGGACAGGGGTAATGAAAAACTGTTTTTT. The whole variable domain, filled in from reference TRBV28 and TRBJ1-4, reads DVKVTQSSRYLVKRTGEKVFLECVQDMDHENMFWYRQDPGLGLRLIYFSYDVKMKEKGDIPEGYSVSREKKERFSLILESASTNQTSMYLCASRDRGNEKLFFGSGTQLSVL.

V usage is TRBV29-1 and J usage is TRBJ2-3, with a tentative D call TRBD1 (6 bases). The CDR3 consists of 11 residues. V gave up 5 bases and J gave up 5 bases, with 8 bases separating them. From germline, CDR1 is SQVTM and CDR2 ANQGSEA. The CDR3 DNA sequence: TGCAGCGTTCAGGACAGAGATACGCAGTATTTT. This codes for CSVQDRDTQYF.

The CDR3 reads CASSLGQSGGREQYF. The CDR3 DNA reads TGTGCCAGCAGCTTAGGACAGTCAGGGGGTCGAGAGCAGTACTTC. The chain couples TRBV7-9 to TRBJ2-7; 7 bases map to TRBD1. CDR3 length: 15 amino acids. After removal of 1 base from V and 7 bases from J, the junction contained 10 bases not matched to a gene. Germline loops: CDR1 SEHNR, CDR2 FQNEAQ (reference sequence).

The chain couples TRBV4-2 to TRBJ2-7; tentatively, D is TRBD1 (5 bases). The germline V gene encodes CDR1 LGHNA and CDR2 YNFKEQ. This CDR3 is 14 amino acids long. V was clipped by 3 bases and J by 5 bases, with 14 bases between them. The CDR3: CASSHPGMSDEQYF. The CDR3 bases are TGTGCCAGCAGCCACCCAGGGATGAGCGACGAGCAGTACTTC.

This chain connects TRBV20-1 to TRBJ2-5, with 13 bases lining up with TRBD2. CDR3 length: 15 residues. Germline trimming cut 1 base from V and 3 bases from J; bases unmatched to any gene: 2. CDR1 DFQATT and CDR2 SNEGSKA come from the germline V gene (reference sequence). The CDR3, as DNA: TGCAGTGCTAGAGTAGGGACTAGCGGGGAAGAGACCCAGTACTTC. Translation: CSARVGTSGEETQYF.

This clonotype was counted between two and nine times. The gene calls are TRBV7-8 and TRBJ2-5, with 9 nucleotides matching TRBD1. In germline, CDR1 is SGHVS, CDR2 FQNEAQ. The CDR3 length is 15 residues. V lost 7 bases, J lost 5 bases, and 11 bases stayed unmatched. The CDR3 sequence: CASNLWDRDWETQYF. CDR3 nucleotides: TGTGCCAGCAACTTGTGGGACAGGGATTGGGAGACCCAGTACTTC.

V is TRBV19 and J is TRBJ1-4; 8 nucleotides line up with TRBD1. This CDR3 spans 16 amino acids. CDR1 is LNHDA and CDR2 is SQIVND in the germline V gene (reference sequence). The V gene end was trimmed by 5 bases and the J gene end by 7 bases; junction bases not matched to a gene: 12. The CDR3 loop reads CASSLGVADRAEKLFF. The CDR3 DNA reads TGTGCCAGTAGTTTAGGTGTGGCGGACAGGGCTGAAAAACTGTTTTTT.

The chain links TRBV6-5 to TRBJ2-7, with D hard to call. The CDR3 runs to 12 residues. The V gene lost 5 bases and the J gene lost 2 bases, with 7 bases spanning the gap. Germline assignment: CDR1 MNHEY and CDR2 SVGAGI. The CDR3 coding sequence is TGTGCCAGCAGTCGGTATCCCTACGAGCAGTACTTC. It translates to CASSRYPYEQYF.

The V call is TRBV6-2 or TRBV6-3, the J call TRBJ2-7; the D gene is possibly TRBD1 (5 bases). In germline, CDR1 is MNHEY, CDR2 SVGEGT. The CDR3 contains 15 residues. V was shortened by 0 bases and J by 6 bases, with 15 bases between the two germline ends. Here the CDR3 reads CASSYSFSGQGEQYF. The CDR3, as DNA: TGTGCCAGCAGTTACTCCTTCTCAGGGCAGGGCGAGCAGTACTTC.